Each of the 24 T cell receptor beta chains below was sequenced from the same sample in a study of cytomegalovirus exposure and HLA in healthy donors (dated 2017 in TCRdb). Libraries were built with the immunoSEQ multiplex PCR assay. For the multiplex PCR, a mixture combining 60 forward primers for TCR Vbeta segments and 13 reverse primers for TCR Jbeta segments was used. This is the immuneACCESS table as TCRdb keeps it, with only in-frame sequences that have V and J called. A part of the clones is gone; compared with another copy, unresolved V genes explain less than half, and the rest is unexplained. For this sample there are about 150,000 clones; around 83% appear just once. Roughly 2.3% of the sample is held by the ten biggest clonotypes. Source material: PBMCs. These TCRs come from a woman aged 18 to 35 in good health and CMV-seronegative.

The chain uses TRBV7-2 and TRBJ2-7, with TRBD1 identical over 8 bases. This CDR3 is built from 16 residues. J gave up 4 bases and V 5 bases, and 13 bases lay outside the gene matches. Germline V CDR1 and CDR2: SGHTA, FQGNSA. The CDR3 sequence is CASSRRRDRLSYEQYF. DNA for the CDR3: TGTGCCAGCAGCCGGAGGAGGGACAGGCTGTCTTACGAGCAGTACTTC.

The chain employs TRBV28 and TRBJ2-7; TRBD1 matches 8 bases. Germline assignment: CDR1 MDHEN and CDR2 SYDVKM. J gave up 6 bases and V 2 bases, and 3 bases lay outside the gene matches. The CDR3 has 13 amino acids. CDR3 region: CASSLGQGFEQYF. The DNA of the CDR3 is TGTGCCAGCAGTTTAGGACAGGGATTCGAGCAGTACTTC. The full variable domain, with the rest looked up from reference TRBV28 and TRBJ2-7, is DVKVTQSSRYLVKRTGEKVFLECVQDMDHENMFWYRQDPGLGLRLIYFSYDVKMKEKGDIPEGYSVSREKKERFSLILESASTNQTSMYLCASSLGQGFEQYFGPGTRLTVT.

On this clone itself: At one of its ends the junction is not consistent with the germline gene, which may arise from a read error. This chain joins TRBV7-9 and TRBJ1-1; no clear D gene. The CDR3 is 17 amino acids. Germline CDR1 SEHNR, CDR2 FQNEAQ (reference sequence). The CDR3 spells CSSSLVGTPVLGTEAFF. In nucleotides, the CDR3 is TGTTCCAGCAGCTTAGTGGGCACACCAGTTTTGGGCACTGAAGCTTTCTTT.

CDR3 nucleotides: TGTGCCAGCAGCCCTGGGACAGGGCGCCAACCCAATCAGCCCCAGCATTTT. It encodes CASSPGTGRQPNQPQHF. The chain recombines TRBV7-8 with TRBJ1-5; 9 nucleotides agree with TRBD1. The germline gives CDR1 SGHVS, CDR2 FQNEAQ. The length of the CDR3 is 17 residues. J was trimmed by 3 bases and V by 5 bases; bases with no gene match: 11. The full variable domain, rest sourced from reference TRBV7-8 and TRBJ1-5, is GAGVSQSPRYKVAKRGQDVALRCDPISGHVSLFWYQQALGQGPEFLTYFQNEAQLDKSGLPSDRFFAERPEGSVSTLKIQRTQQEDSAVYLCASSPGTGRQPNQPQHFGDGTRLSIL.

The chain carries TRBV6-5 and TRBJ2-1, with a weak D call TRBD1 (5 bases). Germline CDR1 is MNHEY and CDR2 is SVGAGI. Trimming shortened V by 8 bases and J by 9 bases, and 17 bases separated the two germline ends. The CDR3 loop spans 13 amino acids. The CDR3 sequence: CASRTPGSGEQFF. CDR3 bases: TGTGCCAGCCGGACACCCGGGTCGGGTGAGCAGTTCTTC.

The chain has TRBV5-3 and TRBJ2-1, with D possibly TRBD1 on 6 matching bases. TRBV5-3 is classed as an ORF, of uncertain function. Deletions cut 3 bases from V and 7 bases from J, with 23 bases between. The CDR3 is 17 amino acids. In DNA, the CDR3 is TGTGCCAGAAGCTCCCCAACGGGACACCGAGGAAGGAATGAGCAGTTCTTC. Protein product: CARSSPTGHRGRNEQFF.

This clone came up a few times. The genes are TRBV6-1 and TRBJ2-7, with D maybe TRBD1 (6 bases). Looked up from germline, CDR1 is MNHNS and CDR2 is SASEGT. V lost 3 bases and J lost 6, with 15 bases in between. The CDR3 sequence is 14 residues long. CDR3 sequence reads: CASSEVRRGGEQYF. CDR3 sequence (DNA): TGTGCCAGCAGTGAGGTCCGCAGGGGCGGCGAGCAGTACTTC.

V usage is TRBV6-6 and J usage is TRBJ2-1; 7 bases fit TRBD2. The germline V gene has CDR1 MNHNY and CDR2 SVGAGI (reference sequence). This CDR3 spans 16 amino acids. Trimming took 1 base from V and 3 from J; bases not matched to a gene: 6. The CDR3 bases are TGTGCCAGCAGTTACTTGGTGGGAGGGCACTACAATGAGCAGTTCTTC. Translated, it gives CASSYLVGGHYNEQFF.

This CDR3 reads CASSPMGSSYNSPLHF. CDR3 nucleotide sequence: TGTGCCAGCAGCCCCATGGGGAGCTCCTATAATTCACCCCTCCACTTT. This chain uses TRBV28 with TRBJ1-6; D remains unclear. From germline, CDR1 is MDHEN and CDR2 SYDVKM. V was pared by 6 bases and J by 0 bases, with 12 bases between. This CDR3 is built from 16 residues.

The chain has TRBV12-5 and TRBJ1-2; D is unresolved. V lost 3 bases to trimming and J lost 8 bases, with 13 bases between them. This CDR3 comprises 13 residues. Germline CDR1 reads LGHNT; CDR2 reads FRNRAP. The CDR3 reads CASGFIGYSGYTF. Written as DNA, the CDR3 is TGTGCTAGTGGTTTTATCGGTTACAGCGGCTACACCTTC.

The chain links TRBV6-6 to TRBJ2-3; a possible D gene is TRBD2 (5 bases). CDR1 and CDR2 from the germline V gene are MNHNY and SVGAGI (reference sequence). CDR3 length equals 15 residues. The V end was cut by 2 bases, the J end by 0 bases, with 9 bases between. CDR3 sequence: CASSYRPGSTDTQYF. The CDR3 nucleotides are TGTGCCAGCAGTTACCGGCCGGGAAGCACAGATACGCAGTATTTT.

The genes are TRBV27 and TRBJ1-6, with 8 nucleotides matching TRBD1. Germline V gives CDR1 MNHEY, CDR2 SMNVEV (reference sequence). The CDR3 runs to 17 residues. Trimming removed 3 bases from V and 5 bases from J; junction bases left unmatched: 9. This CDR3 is CASSFFLGQGHNSPLHF. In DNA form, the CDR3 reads TGTGCCAGCAGTTTCTTCCTCGGACAGGGCCATAATTCACCCCTCCACTTT.

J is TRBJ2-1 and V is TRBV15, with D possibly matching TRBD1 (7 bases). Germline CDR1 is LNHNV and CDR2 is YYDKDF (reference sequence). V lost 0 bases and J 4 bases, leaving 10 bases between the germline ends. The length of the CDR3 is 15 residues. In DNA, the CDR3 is TGTGCCACCAGCAGAGAGCCAGGGGGGTACAATGAGCAGTTCTTC. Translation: CATSREPGGYNEQFF.

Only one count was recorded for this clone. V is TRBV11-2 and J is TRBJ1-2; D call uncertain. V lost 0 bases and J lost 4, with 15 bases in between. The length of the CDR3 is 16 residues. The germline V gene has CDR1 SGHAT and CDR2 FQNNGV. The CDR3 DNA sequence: TGTGCCAGCAGCTTAGACCCCCGGGCGGGCGGCTATGGCTACACCTTC. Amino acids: CASSLDPRAGGYGYTF.

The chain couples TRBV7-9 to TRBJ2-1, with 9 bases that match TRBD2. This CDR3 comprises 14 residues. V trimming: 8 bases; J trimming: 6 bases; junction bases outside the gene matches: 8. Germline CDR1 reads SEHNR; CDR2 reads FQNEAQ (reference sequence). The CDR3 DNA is TGTGCCAGCGGCGATAAGCGGGGGGTCAATGAGCAGTTCTTC. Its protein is CASGDKRGVNEQFF.

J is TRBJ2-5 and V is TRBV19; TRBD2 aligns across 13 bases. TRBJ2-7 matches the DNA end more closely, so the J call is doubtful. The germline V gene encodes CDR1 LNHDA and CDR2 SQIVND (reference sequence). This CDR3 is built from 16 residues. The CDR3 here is CASKRTSGSSSHEQYF. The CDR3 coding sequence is TGTGCCAGTAAACGGACTAGCGGGAGTAGTAGCCACGAGCAGTACTTC.

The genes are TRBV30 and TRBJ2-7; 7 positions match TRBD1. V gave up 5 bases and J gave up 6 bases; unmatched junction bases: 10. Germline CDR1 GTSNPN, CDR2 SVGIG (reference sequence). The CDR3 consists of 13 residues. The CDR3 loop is CAWGDSIPLEQYF. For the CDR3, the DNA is TGTGCCTGGGGGGACAGTATTCCTCTCGAGCAGTACTTC.

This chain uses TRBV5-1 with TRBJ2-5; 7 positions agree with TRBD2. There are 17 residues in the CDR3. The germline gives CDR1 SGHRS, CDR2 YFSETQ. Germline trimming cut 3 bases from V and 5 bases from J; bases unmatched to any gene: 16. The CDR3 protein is CASSSLGLAAGRETQYF. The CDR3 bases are TGCGCCAGCAGCTCTCTAGGTTTAGCGGCCGGGAGGGAGACCCAGTACTTC.

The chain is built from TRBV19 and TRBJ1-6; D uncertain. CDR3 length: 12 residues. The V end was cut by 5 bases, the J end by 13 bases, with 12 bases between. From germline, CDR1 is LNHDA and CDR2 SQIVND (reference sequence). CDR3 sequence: CASSPSLAPLHF. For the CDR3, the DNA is TGTGCCAGTAGTCCCAGTTTAGCCCCCCTCCACTTT.

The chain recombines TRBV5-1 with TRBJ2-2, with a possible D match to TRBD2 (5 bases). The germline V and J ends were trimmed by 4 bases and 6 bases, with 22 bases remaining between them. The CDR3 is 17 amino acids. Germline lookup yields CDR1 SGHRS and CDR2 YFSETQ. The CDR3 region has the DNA TGCGCCAGCAGCCCCGAGGGCCGGTCACGGTCCGCCGGGGAGCTGTTTTTT. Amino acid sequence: CASSPEGRSRSAGELFF.

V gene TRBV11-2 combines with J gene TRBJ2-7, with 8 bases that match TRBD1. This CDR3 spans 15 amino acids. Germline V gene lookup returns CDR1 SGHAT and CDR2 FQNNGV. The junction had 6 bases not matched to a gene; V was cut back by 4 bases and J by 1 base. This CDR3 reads CASSSNRGSSYEQYF. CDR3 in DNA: TGTGCCAGCAGCTCCAACAGGGGGTCATCCTACGAGCAGTACTTC.

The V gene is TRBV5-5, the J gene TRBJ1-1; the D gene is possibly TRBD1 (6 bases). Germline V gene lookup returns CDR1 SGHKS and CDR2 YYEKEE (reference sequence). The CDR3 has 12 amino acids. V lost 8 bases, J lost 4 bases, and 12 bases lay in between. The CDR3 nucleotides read TGTGCCAGACACAGGGATAGCACTGAAGCTTTCTTT. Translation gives CARHRDSTEAFF.

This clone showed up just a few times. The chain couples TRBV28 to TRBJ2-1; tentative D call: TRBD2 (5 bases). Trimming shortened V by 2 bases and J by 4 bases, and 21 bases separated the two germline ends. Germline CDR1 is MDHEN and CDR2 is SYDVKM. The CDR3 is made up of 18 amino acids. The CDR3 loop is CASSLAPDWRVPYNEQFF. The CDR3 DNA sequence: TGTGCCAGCAGTTTAGCCCCAGACTGGCGGGTGCCTTACAATGAGCAGTTCTTC. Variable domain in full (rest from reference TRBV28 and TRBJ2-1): DVKVTQSSRYLVKRTGEKVFLECVQDMDHENMFWYRQDPGLGLRLIYFSYDVKMKEKGDIPEGYSVSREKKERFSLILESASTNQTSMYLCASSLAPDWRVPYNEQFFGPGTRLTVL.

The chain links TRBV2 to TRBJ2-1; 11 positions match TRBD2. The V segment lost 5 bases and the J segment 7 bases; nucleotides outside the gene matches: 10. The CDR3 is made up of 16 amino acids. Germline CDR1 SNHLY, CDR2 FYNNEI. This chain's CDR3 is CASSIGHWTSGNEQFF. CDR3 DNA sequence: TGTGCCAGCAGTATTGGACATTGGACTAGCGGGAATGAGCAGTTCTTC. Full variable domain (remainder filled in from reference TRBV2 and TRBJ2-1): EPEVTQTPSHQVTQMGQEVILRCVPISNHLYFYWYRQILGQKVEFLVSFYNNEISEKSEIFDDQFSVERPDGSNFTLKIRSTKLEDSAMYFCASSIGHWTSGNEQFFGPGTRLTVL.